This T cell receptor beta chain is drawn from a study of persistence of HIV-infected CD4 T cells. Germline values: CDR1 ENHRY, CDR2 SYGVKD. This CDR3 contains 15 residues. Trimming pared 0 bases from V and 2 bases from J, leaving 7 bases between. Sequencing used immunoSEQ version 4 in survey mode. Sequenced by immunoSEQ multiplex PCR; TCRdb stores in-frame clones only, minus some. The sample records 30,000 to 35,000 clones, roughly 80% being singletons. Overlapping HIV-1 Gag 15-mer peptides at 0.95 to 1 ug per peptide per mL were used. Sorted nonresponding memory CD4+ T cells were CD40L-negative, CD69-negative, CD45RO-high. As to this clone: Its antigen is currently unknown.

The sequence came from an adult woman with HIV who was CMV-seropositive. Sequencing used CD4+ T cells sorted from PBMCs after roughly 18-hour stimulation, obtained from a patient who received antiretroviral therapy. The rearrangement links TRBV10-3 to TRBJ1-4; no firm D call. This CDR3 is CAISESSGTNEKLFF. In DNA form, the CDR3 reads TGTGCCATCAGTGAGTCTAGCGGCACTAATGAAAAACTGTTTTTT.